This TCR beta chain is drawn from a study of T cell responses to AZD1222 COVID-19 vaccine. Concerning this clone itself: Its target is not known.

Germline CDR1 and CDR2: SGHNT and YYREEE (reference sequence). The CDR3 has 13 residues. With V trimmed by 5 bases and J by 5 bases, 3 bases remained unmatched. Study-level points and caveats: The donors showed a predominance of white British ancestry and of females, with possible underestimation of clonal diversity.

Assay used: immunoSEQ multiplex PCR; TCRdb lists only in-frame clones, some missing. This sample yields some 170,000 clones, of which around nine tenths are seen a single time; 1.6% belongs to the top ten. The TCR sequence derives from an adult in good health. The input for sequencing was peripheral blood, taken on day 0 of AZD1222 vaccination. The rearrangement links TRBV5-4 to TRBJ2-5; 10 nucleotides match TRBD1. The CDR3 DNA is TGTGCCAGCAGACGGGACAGGGGTGAGACCCAGTACTTC. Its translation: CASRRDRGETQYF.